Listed here is a single T cell receptor (beta chain). Its antigen is undetermined. These data originate in a study of response to subunit inactivated influenza vaccine. The study's findings and limits: With each seasonal influenza vaccination, the authors suggested, few new T cells are recruited.

Trimming cost V 6 bases and J 4 bases, with 13 bases left between them. Germline CDR1 and CDR2: DFQATT and SNEGSKA (reference sequence). The CDR3 has 14 amino acids. TCRdb processed the RT-PCR reads anew with MiXCR; each CDR3 protein has one entry. Altogether roughly 570,000 distinct CDR3 sequences are present, approximately 14% being singletons, with the ten largest covering 8.5% to 14%. This sequence joins TRBV20-1 and TRBJ2-6; no definite D call. The receptor was derived from a man aged 50-60 years who received an inactivated influenza vaccine. The material sequenced was PBMCs from blood, taken 11 to 12 days after vaccination. The CDR3 bases are TGCAGTGCCGTCATCCCTCGGGGGGCCAACGTCCTGACTTTC. It specifies CSAVIPRGANVLTF.